These 18 T cell receptor beta chains came from one sample sequenced in a study of T cell changes during pregnancy in multiple sclerosis. Assay used: immunoSEQ multiplex PCR; TCRdb lists only in-frame clones, some missing. Counted here are about 29,000 clones, roughly nine tenths occurring once; the ten biggest clones make up 4.5% to 7%. The specimen was CD8+ T cells from peripheral blood mononuclear cells, collected before pregnancy. These receptors were collected from a female donor with multiple sclerosis, enrolled in a pregnancy study.

The J gene is TRBJ2-5, the V gene TRBV12-5; TRBD1 is a possible D gene (5 bases). Deletions cut 6 bases from V and 4 bases from J, with 18 bases between. Germline-derived CDR1 and CDR2 are LGHNT and FRNRAP. This CDR3 comprises 15 residues. The CDR3 sequence: CASGRIDSSGETQYF. CDR3 DNA sequence: TGTGCTAGTGGCCGTATTGACAGTTCGGGAGAGACCCAGTACTTC.

As DNA, the CDR3 is TGTGCCAGCACCCATTCCAGGGGGACGACCGGGGAGCTGTTTTTT. Encoded protein: CASTHSRGTTGELFF. The genes are TRBV5-4 and TRBJ2-2, with 7 bases fitting TRBD1. The CDR3 is made up of 15 amino acids. J gave up 5 bases and V 6 bases, and 10 bases lay outside the gene matches. Germline CDR1 and CDR2: SGHNT and YYREEE (reference sequence).

V usage is TRBV7-9 and J usage is TRBJ2-3; D may be TRBD2 (5 bases). V was cut by 5 bases and J by 5 bases, with 20 bases left in between. The CDR3 covers 16 residues. Germline V gene lookup returns CDR1 SEHNR and CDR2 FQNEAQ (reference sequence). The CDR3: CASSGESGPKRDTQYF. CDR3 nucleotide sequence: TGTGCCAGCAGCGGGGAGAGCGGTCCGAAGCGAGATACGCAGTATTTT.

The gene calls are TRBV27 and TRBJ2-6, with D tentatively TRBD1 (5 bases). This CDR3 region has 16 residues. V lost 7 bases to trimming and J lost 0 bases, with 13 bases between them. The V gene's germline CDR1 is MNHEY and CDR2 SMNVEV (reference sequence). CDR3 sequence reads: CASTALQVSGANVLTF. DNA for the CDR3: TGTGCCAGCACGGCCTTACAGGTCTCTGGGGCCAACGTCCTGACTTTC.

The V call is TRBV2, the J call TRBJ2-7; 11 nucleotides agree with TRBD2. Trimming at V came to 6 bases and at J to 5 bases, leaving 9 bases not matched to a gene. In germline, CDR1 is SNHLY, CDR2 FYNNEI. CDR3 length: 15 residues. The CDR3: CASRTTSGEPNEQYF. As DNA, the CDR3 is TGTGCCAGCAGGACGACTAGCGGGGAACCTAACGAGCAGTACTTC.

V gene TRBV7-9 combines with J gene TRBJ2-5; D perhaps matches TRBD1 (6 bases). The V gene lost 0 bases and the J gene lost 2 bases, with 10 bases spanning the gap. Germline V gene sequence: CDR1 SEHNR, CDR2 FQNEAQ (reference sequence). The CDR3 runs 15 residues. As DNA, the CDR3 is TGTGCCAGCAGCTTAGCACCGGACAGTCAAGAGACCCAGTACTTC. It yields the protein CASSLAPDSQETQYF.

This rearrangement joins TRBV2 to TRBJ1-1; weak D call: TRBD1 (6 bases). The CDR3 covers 15 residues. CDR1 is SNHLY, CDR2 FYNNEI, per germline. Trimming took off 8 bases at V and 1 base at J, with 17 bases between the two ends. The CDR3 DNA reads TGTGCCAGCGAGGGGGTGGCACCGGCGAACACTGAAGCTTTCTTT. Protein: CASEGVAPANTEAFF. The whole variable domain, filled in from reference TRBV2 and TRBJ1-1, reads EPEVTQTPSHQVTQMGQEVILRCVPISNHLYFYWYRQILGQKVEFLVSFYNNEISEKSEIFDDQFSVERPDGSNFTLKIRSTKLEDSAMYFCASEGVAPANTEAFFGQGTRLTVV.

This CDR3 reads CASSFPQGSNEQFF. The DNA of the CDR3 is TGTGCCAGCAGCTTTCCCCAGGGGAGCAATGAGCAGTTCTTC. The V gene is TRBV11-2, the J gene TRBJ2-1, with D tentatively TRBD1 (6 bases). This CDR3 contains 14 residues. CDR1 and CDR2 from the germline V gene are SGHAT and FQNNGV. Trimming removed 3 bases at V and 6 bases at J, with 12 bases between. Full variable domain (rest looked up from reference TRBV11-2 and TRBJ2-1): EAGVAQSPRYKIIEKRQSVAFWCNPISGHATLYWYQQILGQGPKLLIQFQNNGVVDDSQLPKDRFSAERLKGVDSTLKIQPAKLEDSAVYLCASSFPQGSNEQFFGPGTRLTVL.

The chain recombines TRBV7-7 with TRBJ2-1, with unresolved D. The V gene's germline CDR1 is SSHAT and CDR2 FNYEAQ (reference sequence). The germline V and J ends were trimmed by 5 bases and 7 bases, with 12 bases remaining between them. CDR3 length equals 13 residues. For the CDR3, the DNA is TGTGCCAGCAGCCTAGACCGCTATAATGAGCAGTTCTTC. This sequence encodes CASSLDRYNEQFF.

The chain is built from TRBV19 and TRBJ2-1, with TRBD1 identical over 8 bases. The CDR3 sequence is 15 residues long. The germline gives CDR1 LNHDA, CDR2 SQIVND (reference sequence). V lost 4 bases, J lost 7 bases, and 9 bases stayed unmatched. CDR3 region: CASSRTGWVRNEQFF. The CDR3 DNA is TGTGCCAGTAGTAGGACAGGGTGGGTGAGGAATGAGCAGTTCTTC.

The rearrangement joins TRBV11-2 to TRBJ2-7; D gene ambiguous. V was clipped by 6 bases and J by 5 bases, with 11 bases between them. The CDR3 runs 12 residues. The germline CDR1 and CDR2 sequences are SGHAT and FQNNGV. The CDR3 sequence: CASSRRLDEQYF. CDR3 coding DNA: TGTGCCAGCAGTCGCCGTTTAGACGAGCAGTACTTC.

The chain employs TRBV4-3 and TRBJ2-2, with 8 nucleotides matching TRBD2. CDR3 length equals 20 residues. Unmatched junction bases numbered 18, after V lost 0 bases and J lost 6 bases. Per the germline V gene, CDR1 is LGHNA and CDR2 is YSLEER. The CDR3 spells CASSQDSGGLGGAGAGELFF. CDR3 bases: TGCGCCAGCAGCCAAGATTCGGGGGGGTTGGGGGGCGCAGGAGCCGGGGAGCTGTTTTTT.

V and J are TRBV6-1 and TRBJ1-2; 10 nucleotides match TRBD1. The CDR3 consists of 18 residues. V shed 0 bases and J 0 bases; nucleotides not matched to a gene: 7. Germline V lookup: CDR1 MNHNS, CDR2 SASEGT. The CDR3 DNA follows: TGTGCCAGCAGTGAAGCCGGGACAGGGGTCTCAGCTAACTATGGCTACACCTTC. This gives the protein CASSEAGTGVSANYGYTF.

The rearrangement uses TRBV5-4 and TRBJ2-7; tentatively, D is TRBD2 (5 bases). There are 13 residues in the CDR3. The germline V gene encodes CDR1 SGHNT and CDR2 YYREEE (reference sequence). V lost 1 base and J 6 bases, leaving 11 bases between the germline ends. CDR3 residues: CASSLMGAGEQYF. The CDR3 region has the DNA TGTGCCAGCAGCTTGATGGGAGCCGGCGAGCAGTACTTC. The whole variable domain, filled in from reference TRBV5-4 and TRBJ2-7, reads ETGVTQSPTHLIKTRGQQVTLRCSSQSGHNTVSWYQQALGQGPQFIFQYYREEENGRGNFPPRFSGLQFPNYSSELNVNALELDDSALYLCASSLMGAGEQYFGPGTRLTVT.

The chain couples TRBV27 to TRBJ2-2, with 8 bases identical to TRBD2. This CDR3 region has 18 residues. V lost 6 bases to trimming and J lost 3 bases; unmatched junction nucleotides: 15. CDR1 is MNHEY and CDR2 is SMNVEV in the germline V gene (reference sequence). The CDR3 DNA is TGTGCCAGCAGCTTAAAAGTGGGACTAGTGTCTTACACCGGGGAGCTGTTTTTT. Translating it yields CASSLKVGLVSYTGELFF.

The rearrangement links TRBV14 to TRBJ2-1, with TRBD2 matching over 12 bases. Trimming cost V 2 bases and J 9 bases; bases outside gene matches: 8. Germline V gene sequence: CDR1 SGHDN, CDR2 FVKESK. This CDR3 spans 16 amino acids. CDR3 DNA sequence: TGTGCCAGCAGCCAATCATGGACTAGCGGGGCGGTTGAGCAGTTCTTC. Amino acid sequence: CASSQSWTSGAVEQFF.

This clone was seen just once. The gene calls are TRBV7-6 and TRBJ2-7, with D tentatively TRBD1 (6 bases). Germline V gene sequence: CDR1 SGHVS, CDR2 FNYEAQ. The V end lost 4 bases, the J end lost 6 bases, and 28 bases lay between the germline ends. The CDR3 is 18 amino acids. CDR3 sequence reads: CASSSSLSGQGPTGEQYF. CDR3 in DNA: TGTGCCAGCAGCTCTTCACTAAGTGGCCAGGGGCCGACCGGCGAGCAGTACTTC.

The chain couples TRBV7-8 to TRBJ2-2; weak D call: TRBD1 (5 bases). The CDR3 is made up of 14 amino acids. Germline assignment: CDR1 SGHVS and CDR2 FQNEAQ. The ends were cut back, 7 bases at V and 2 bases at J, with 11 bases in the middle. CDR3 loop: CASITQGNTGELFF. The CDR3 DNA sequence: TGTGCCAGCATCACGCAGGGAAACACCGGGGAGCTGTTTTTT.